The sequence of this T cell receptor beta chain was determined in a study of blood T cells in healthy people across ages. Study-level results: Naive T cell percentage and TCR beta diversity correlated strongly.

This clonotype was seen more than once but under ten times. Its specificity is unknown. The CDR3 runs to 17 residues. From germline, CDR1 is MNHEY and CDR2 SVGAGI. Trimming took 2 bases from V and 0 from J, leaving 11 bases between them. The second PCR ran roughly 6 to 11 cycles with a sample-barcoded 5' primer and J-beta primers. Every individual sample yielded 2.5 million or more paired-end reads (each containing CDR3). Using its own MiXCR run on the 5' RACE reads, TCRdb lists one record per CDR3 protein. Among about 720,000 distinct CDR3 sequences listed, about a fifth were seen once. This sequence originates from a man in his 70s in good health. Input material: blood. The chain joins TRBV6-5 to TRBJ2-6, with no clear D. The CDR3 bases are TGTGCCAGCAGTTACAGGGCGGAGAGCTCTGGGGCCAACGTCCTGACTTTC. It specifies CASSYRAESSGANVLTF.